This T cell receptor beta chain was sequenced during a study of blood T cell repertoires in COVID-19. In the study overall: Some COVID-19 samples were acute and others convalescent; all came from the United States, Italy and Spain. PBMCs, B-cell-depleted T cells, or T cells were the source of the cDNA or gDNA that made up the material.

The CDR3 is made up of 12 amino acids. The V segment lost 5 bases and the J segment 8 bases; nucleotides outside the gene matches: 4. Germline lookup yields CDR1 SEHNR and CDR2 FQNEAQ (reference sequence). As handled by the study authors: Estimation of nucleated cell counts was performed using reference gene primer amplification. Clones were sequenced by immunoSEQ multiplex PCR, and TCRdb holds only the in-frame ones, with some missing. The V and J calls and the clone size are those of that table, but D and trimming were determined from the DNA. The table shows about 150,000 clones, with roughly 90% occurring only once.

The receptor comes from a woman between 55 and 75 years old with active or convalescent COVID-19. The sample was peripheral blood. The chain couples TRBV7-9 to TRBJ2-3, with 7 bases fitting TRBD2. Here the CDR3 reads CASSPGLGTQYF. The CDR3 bases are TGTGCCAGCAGCCCTGGACTAGGTACGCAGTATTTT.